Each of the 12 T cell receptor beta chains below was sequenced from the same sample in a study of CD8 T cells in ankylosing spondylitis. MiXCR, applied by TCRdb to the 5' RACE reads, yields one record per CDR3 protein. The data contain about 150,000 distinct CDR3 sequences, roughly 34% of them singletons. Material for sequencing was synovial fluid, either unsorted or a sorted T cell fraction (not recorded which). The receptor set was obtained from a male donor with ankylosing spondylitis.

The sample holds a few counts of this clonotype. The rearrangement uses TRBV9 and TRBJ1-2; TRBD1 is a possible D gene (5 bases). The CDR3 covers 15 residues. CDR1 and CDR2 (germline): SGDLS, YYNGEE. Trimming took 3 bases from V and 3 from J, leaving 15 bases between them. This CDR3 is CASSEVRGEHYGYTF. In DNA, the CDR3 is TGTGCCAGCAGCGAAGTACGGGGGGAGCACTATGGCTACACCTTC.

The chain carries TRBV5-5 and TRBJ2-3; 7 bases align to TRBD2. Germline assignment: CDR1 SGHKS and CDR2 YYEKEE (reference sequence). V shed 4 bases, J shed 0 bases, and the junction held 5 bases outside the gene matches. This CDR3 spans 15 amino acids. The CDR3 coding sequence is TGTGCCAGCAGCCGGATGCGGGGGAGCACAGATACGCAGTATTTT. Translated, it gives CASSRMRGSTDTQYF.

CDR3 protein: CSARDGRAGAPEQFF. DNA of the CDR3: TGCAGTGCTAGAGATGGAAGAGCGGGGGCCCCTGAGCAGTTCTTC. This chain joins TRBV20-1 and TRBJ2-1; the match to TRBD2 covers 8 bases. The CDR3 is 15 residues long. CDR1 is DFQATT and CDR2 is SNEGSKA in the germline V gene (reference sequence). V lost 0 bases to trimming and J lost 9 bases; unmatched junction nucleotides: 10.

The chain combines TRBV7-3 with TRBJ2-2; maybe TRBD1 (6 bases). CDR1 and CDR2 (germline): SGHTA, FQGTGA. Trimming took off 0 bases at V and 5 bases at J, with 10 bases between the two ends. CDR3 length: 15 amino acids. Here the CDR3 DNA reads TGTGCCAGCAGCTTAACAAGAAGGGGGACCGGGGAGCTGTTTTTT. Amino acids: CASSLTRRGTGELFF.

The gene calls are TRBV19 and TRBJ2-2, with 7 nucleotides matching TRBD2. V was clipped by 5 bases and J by 6 bases; unmatched bases: 9. The CDR3 runs 15 residues. Germline V CDR1 and CDR2: LNHDA, SQIVND (reference sequence). The CDR3 reads CASSLPAGSPGELFF. In nucleotides, the CDR3 is TGTGCCAGTAGTCTCCCAGCGGGATCCCCCGGGGAGCTGTTTTTT.

The chain carries TRBV6-5 and TRBJ1-1; D is unresolved. Germline V lookup: CDR1 MNHEY, CDR2 SVGAGI. V lost 0 bases, J lost 6 bases, and 14 bases lay in between. There are 15 residues in the CDR3. CDR3 region: CASSYSPGRIAEAFF. The CDR3 DNA follows: TGTGCCAGCAGTTACTCCCCAGGACGCATCGCTGAAGCTTTCTTT.

In this sample, this clonotype turned up many times. The chain recombines TRBV20-1 with TRBJ2-5; D is perhaps TRBD2 (6 bases). Trimming left V 5 bases short and J 2 bases short, with 12 bases between. The CDR3 covers 13 residues. The germline V gene encodes CDR1 DFQATT and CDR2 SNEGSKA (reference sequence). CDR3 coding DNA: TGCAGTGCTTTCCGGGAGATTCAAGAGACCCAGTACTTC. As protein: CSAFREIQETQYF.

This clonotype showed up just once. The chain links TRBV12-3 or TRBV12-4 to TRBJ2-1; 7 bases line up with TRBD1. This CDR3 comprises 12 residues. V was pared by 8 bases and J by 14 bases, with 12 bases of the junction left unmatched. The DNA for the CDR3 is TGTGCCAGCCGCGACAGGGCAGGCTGGGAGTTCTTC. Protein sequence: CASRDRAGWEFF.

This clonotype was seen a few times. This sequence joins TRBV29-1 and TRBJ2-4; 8 bases map to TRBD2. Trimming at V came to 3 bases and at J to 6 bases, leaving 13 bases not matched to a gene. The germline V gene has CDR1 SQVTM and CDR2 ANQGSEA. The CDR3 is 16 residues long. The CDR3 protein is CSVETAMTSERNIQYF. As DNA, the CDR3 is TGCAGCGTTGAGACCGCAATGACTAGCGAAAGAAACATTCAGTACTTC. Complete variable domain (other parts from reference TRBV29-1 and TRBJ2-4): SAVISQKPSRDICQRGTSLTIQCQVDSQVTMMFWYRQQPGQSLTLIATANQGSEATYESGFVIDKFPISRPNLTFSTLTVSNMSPEDSSIYLCSVETAMTSERNIQYFGAGTRLSVL.

This clonotype was recorded at least ten times. The gene calls are TRBV7-2 and TRBJ2-2, with D maybe TRBD2 (5 bases). The CDR3 sequence is 16 residues long. CDR1 and CDR2 from the germline V gene are SGHTA and FQGNSA. The germline V and J ends were trimmed by 5 bases and 0 bases, with 13 bases remaining between them. CDR3 in DNA: TGTGCCAGCAGCGGAGAGGGTCTAGCGAACACCGGGGAGCTGTTTTTT. Translating gives CASSGEGLANTGELFF.

V usage is TRBV29-1 and J usage is TRBJ2-7; D unresolved. This CDR3 spans 12 amino acids. Per germline, CDR1 SQVTM and CDR2 ANQGSEA. V was cut by 4 bases and J by 2 bases, with 9 bases left in between. The CDR3: CSVVDPAYEQYF. In nucleotides, the CDR3 is TGCAGCGTTGTCGACCCAGCCTACGAGCAGTACTTC.

V gene TRBV14 combines with J gene TRBJ1-4, with 8 nucleotides matching TRBD1. The CDR3 is 16 residues long. CDR1 SGHDN and CDR2 FVKESK come from the germline V gene. V trimming: 4 bases; J trimming: 0 bases; junction bases outside the gene matches: 4. Here the CDR3 reads CASSRQTGATNEKLFF. CDR3 in DNA: TGTGCCAGCAGCCGACAGACAGGGGCAACTAATGAAAAACTGTTTTTT. Complete variable domain (other parts from reference TRBV14 and TRBJ1-4): EAGVTQFPSHSVIEKGQTVTLRCDPISGHDNLYWYRRVMGKEIKFLLHFVKESKQDESGMPNNRFLAERTGGTYSTLKVQPAELEDSGVYFCASSRQTGATNEKLFFGSGTQLSVL.